This entry concerns a single T cell receptor beta chain. This clonotype was observed a handful of times. The clone's antigen remains unknown. No much larger clone exists at a distance of one base, and base qualities are not known. Instrument used: Illumina NovaSeq 6000. cDNA libraries for TCRalpha and TCRbeta were prepared by 5'RACE using constant-segment primers, with sample barcodes and unique molecular identifiers added. RNA was extracted from every sample with Trizol reagent. Amplification of the libraries took two PCR steps, and the second step added a second sample barcode plus Illumina TruSeq adapters. The libraries were sequenced on an Illumina NovaSeq using 2 x 150 bp paired-end reads. The authors processed their data as follows. Demultiplexing of reads and collapsing into UMI-guided consensus sequences were performed with migec v1.2.7. With mixcr v2.1.11, UMI consensuses were aligned to TRA and TRB V and J templates and assembled into clonotypes. A clonotype was counted as expanded or contracted only when both edgeR and NoisET called the clonotype significant, with the noise models trained on biological replicates. edgeR calls used a false discovery rate-adjusted p below 0.01 and a log2 fold-change threshold of 1. PCA with hierarchical clustering of max-normalized trajectories of the 1000 most abundant clonotypes was used as exploratory dynamics analysis. Each responding clone was given a CD4 or CD8 phenotype based on the CD4+ and CD8+ repertoires, which had been sequenced separately. Using fastp trimming at Q25 and MiXCR clonotype assembly, TCRdb reanalyzed the public sequencing data and kept in-frame beta chains. Records with the same CDR3 protein are collapsed into one entry carrying the most frequent genes and DNA. These V and J calls are TCRdb output, not the study's own analysis. The sample has about 470,000 distinct CDR3 sequences on record, roughly 25% of them singletons. The ten top clones hold roughly an eighth of the sample.

The data stem from a study of T-cell memory formation after mild COVID-19 (dated by TCRdb to the early 2020s). For the study in its entirety: Most TCR sequence clusters were specific to one of the two donors. T-cell clones expanding and contracting after mild COVID-19 in two donors were tracked by longitudinal TCRalpha and TCRbeta repertoire sequencing. The cohort was made up of two young adult volunteers, one female and one male, who were previously healthy.

General conclusions and limits of the study: Only a couple of mild cases were covered in the study, and larger cohorts including severe cases with pre-infection samples were considered necessary. Some responding clones were found in pre-infection memory, which suggests that pre-existing cross-reactive memory T cells took part in the SARS-CoV-2 response. SARS-CoV-2 specificity was not confirmed for the second-wave clones peaking on day 37. Contracting CD4+ clones turned up mainly in the CM and EM memory subsets, whereas EMRA was where CD8+ clones were enriched. Clones contracting from day 15 to 85 had balanced CD4/CD8 phenotypes, while a second wave expanding from day 15 to 37 was biased towards CD4+.

PBMCs were isolated by Ficoll-Paque density gradient centrifugation. The clonotype originates from an adult woman who had mild COVID-19 (a few samples of this study predate the infection). The sample titles of this study are shuffled in the database, so cell type and time point are left out; the donor was told from shared clones. Sequences were obtained from PBMCs or a T cell subset sorted from them (not recorded which).

The DNA is TGTGCCACCAGTGATTTGGGTCGGGGGAACACCGGGGAGCTGTTTTTT. This gives the protein CATSDLGRGNTGELFF. This chain is built from TRBV24-1 and TRBJ2-2; perhaps TRBD2 is the D gene, with 5 bases matching. Spanning cysteine to phenylalanine, the CDR3 consists of 16 amino acids. Only the CDR3 region is kept as DNA, spanning 48 bases read in frame from base 1. The CDR1 and CDR2 encoded by the germline V gene are KGHDR and SFDVKD. V drops 0 bases and J drops 1 base, leaving 8 bases in between.